This T cell receptor (beta chain) was observed in a study of glioma-infiltrating T cells after dendritic cell vaccination. Across the whole study: Glioblastoma patients came from Phase I and II dendritic cell vaccination trials.

Before vaccination, two weeks after the third vaccination, and at progression, PBMC were collected. Overall study findings and caveats: The cohort had few patients with full blood and tumor sets.

This CDR3 has 17 amino acids. Germline assignment: CDR1 SGDLS and CDR2 YYNGEE. Trimming took 0 bases from V and 0 from J, leaving 13 bases between them. As to this clone: Its antigen is still unknown.

Libraries were prepared by immunoSEQ multiplex PCR; TCRdb keeps only in-frame clonotypes and omits some of them. The sample has about 95,000 clones, 70% to 90% seen once. The sequence derives from a human donor with glioblastoma. Sequences were derived from blood, sampled before dendritic cell vaccination. J is TRBJ1-3 and V is TRBV9; D is ambiguous. CDR3 in amino acids: CASSVGSVSFSGNTIYF. CDR3 in DNA: TGTGCCAGCAGCGTAGGATCAGTCTCCTTCTCTGGAAACACCATATATTTT.